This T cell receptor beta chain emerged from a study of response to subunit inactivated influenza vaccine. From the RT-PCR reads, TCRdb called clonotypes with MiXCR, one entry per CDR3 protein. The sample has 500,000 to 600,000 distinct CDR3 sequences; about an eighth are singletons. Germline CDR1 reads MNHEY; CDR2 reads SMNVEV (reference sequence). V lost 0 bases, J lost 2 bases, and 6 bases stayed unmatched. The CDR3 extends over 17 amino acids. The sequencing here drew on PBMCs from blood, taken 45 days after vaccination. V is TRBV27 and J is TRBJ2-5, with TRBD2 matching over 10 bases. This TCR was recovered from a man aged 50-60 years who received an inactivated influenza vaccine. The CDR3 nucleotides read TGTGCCAGCAGTTTATCCCCTCGGACTAGCGGACAAGAGACCCAGTACTTC. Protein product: CASSLSPRTSGQETQYF.